One TCR beta chain is described in this entry. Germline V gene sequence: CDR1 KGHSY, CDR2 FQNENV. The V end lost 4 bases, the J end lost 1 base, and 11 bases lay between the germline ends. The CDR3 sequence is 14 residues long. The data derive from a study of blood T cell repertoires in COVID-19. Study in general: T cells, B-cell-depleted T cells, or PBMCs supplied cDNA or gDNA.

Some clones are missing from TCRdb's copy, which holds only in-frame ones; the method was immunoSEQ multiplex PCR. This table holds about 240,000 clones, 84% found once. The sample taken for sequencing was peripheral blood. The clonotype originates from a man aged 45 to 65 with acute or convalescent COVID-19. V usage is TRBV16 and J usage is TRBJ2-7; TRBD2 is a possible D gene (5 bases). CDR3 coding DNA: TGTGCCAGCAGCCTCGCGGGTAGGTCCTACGAGCAGTACTTC. Encoded protein: CASSLAGRSYEQYF. The full variable domain, with the rest looked up from reference TRBV16 and TRBJ2-7, is GEEVAQTPKHLVRGEGQKAKLYCAPIKGHSYVFWYQQVLKNEFKFLISFQNENVFDETGMPKERFSAKCLPNSPCSLEIQATKLEDSAVYFCASSLAGRSYEQYFGPGTRLTVT.